This record covers a single T cell receptor beta chain. This specimen comes from a study of cytomegalovirus exposure and HLA in healthy donors. Sequencing was performed with immunoSEQ multiplex PCR; in TCRdb, only in-frame clones are kept and a portion is missing. The sample lists about 180,000 clones; about 87% were seen once. This CDR3 is built from 11 residues. The germline CDR1 and CDR2 sequences are GTSNPN and SVGIG (reference sequence). The chain combines TRBV30 with TRBJ1-1; TRBD1 aligns across 11 bases. Specimen: PBMCs. The receptor's source is a woman in her twenties or thirties in good health and CMV-seronegative. The CDR3 region is CARDRGTEAFF. The CDR3 nucleotides read TGTGCACGGGACAGGGGGACTGAAGCTTTCTTT. Based on the CDR3 plus reference TRBV30 and TRBJ1-1, the full variable domain is SQTIHQWPATLVQPVGSPLSLECTVEGTSNPNLYWYRQAAGRGLQLLFYSVGIGQISSEVPQNLSASRPQDRQFILSSKKLLLSDSGFYLCARDRGTEAFFGQGTRLTVV.